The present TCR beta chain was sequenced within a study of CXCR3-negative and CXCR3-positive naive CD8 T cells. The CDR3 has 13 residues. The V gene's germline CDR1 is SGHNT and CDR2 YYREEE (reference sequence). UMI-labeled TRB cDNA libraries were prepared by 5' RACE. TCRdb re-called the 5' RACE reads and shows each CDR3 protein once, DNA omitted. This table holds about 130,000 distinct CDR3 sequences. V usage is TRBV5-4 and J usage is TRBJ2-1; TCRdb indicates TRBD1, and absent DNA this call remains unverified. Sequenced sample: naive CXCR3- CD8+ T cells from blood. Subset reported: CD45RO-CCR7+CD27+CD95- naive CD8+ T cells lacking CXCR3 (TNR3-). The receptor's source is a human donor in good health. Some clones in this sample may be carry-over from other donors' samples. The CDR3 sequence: CASRGFKYNEQFF.